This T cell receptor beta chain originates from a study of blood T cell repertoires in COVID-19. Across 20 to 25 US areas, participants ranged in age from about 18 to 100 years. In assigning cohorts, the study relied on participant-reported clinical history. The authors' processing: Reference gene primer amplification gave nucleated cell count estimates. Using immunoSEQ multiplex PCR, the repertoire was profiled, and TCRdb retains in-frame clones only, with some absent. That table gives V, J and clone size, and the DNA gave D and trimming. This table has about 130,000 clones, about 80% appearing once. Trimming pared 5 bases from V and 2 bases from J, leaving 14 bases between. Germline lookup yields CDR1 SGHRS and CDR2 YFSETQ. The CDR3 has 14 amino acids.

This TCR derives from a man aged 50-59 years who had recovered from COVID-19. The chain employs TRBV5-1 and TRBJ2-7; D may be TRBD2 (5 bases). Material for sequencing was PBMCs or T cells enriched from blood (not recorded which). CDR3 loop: CASSSLSGAYEQYF. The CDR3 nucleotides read TGCGCCAGCAGTTCGTTGTCCGGGGCCTACGAGCAGTACTTC. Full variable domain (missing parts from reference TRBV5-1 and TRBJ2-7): KAGVTQTPRYLIKTRGQQVTLSCSPISGHRSVSWYQQTPGQGLQFLFEYFSETQRNKGNFPGRFSGRQFSNSRSEMNVSTLELGDSALYLCASSSLSGAYEQYFGPGTRLTVT.